This TCR beta chain is drawn from a study of beta chain features in type 1 diabetes. As every portion of the isolated RNA was reverse transcribed, the sequencing read expressed TCRB transcripts. The table came from immunoSEQ multiplex PCR; TCRdb's copy has only in-frame clones and leaves some out. Of 600,000 to 700,000 clones in the sample, under 15% were seen once. One heparinised blood draw averaging approximately 0.11 L was given by each donor. Based on CD45RO/CCR7/CD25/CD127/CD95/CD27, CD4+ regulatory, stem cell-like memory, naive and central memory cells were sorted. Overall study findings and caveats: For Type 1 diabetes patients, all four CD4+ subsets carried TCRB CDR3s that were moderately but significantly shorter. The study notes PCR might favor shorter templates equally in patients and controls.

Losses at the gene ends were 2 bases for V and 6 bases for J; bases not matched to a gene: 2. Germline V gene lookup returns CDR1 KGHSH and CDR2 LQKENI. The CDR3 sequence is 13 residues long. This clone has only a few counts. Its matching antigen is unknown. Other nucleotide sequences from this sample produce the same CDR3. This TCR was recovered from a man aged 18 to 29 with type 1 diabetes. V and J are TRBV18 and TRBJ1-2, with TRBD1 identical over 8 bases. Source material: naive CD4+ T cells from blood. The chain's CDR3 is CASSPGQGDGYTF. The CDR3 nucleotides are TGTGCCAGCTCACCAGGACAGGGTGATGGCTACACCTTC.